This note documents a single T cell receptor beta chain sequence. Antigen specificity is unknown. Template switching introduced a universal primer site, and the cDNA bore unique molecular identifiers. TCRdb re-called the 5' RACE reads with MiXCR, one entry per CDR3 protein. The table has about 240,000 distinct CDR3 sequences, roughly 10% seen once. The sample originates from a study of identical twins. General study results and limits: When twins shared out-of-frame alpha sequences, those sequences had excess low generation probability. For monozygotic twins, models underestimated out-of-frame TCR alpha sharing.

Specimen: memory T cells sorted from blood. This receptor was obtained from a man aged 50 to 60 in good health.

This CDR3 is CASREQGVNYGYTF. In DNA form, the CDR3 reads TGTGCCAGCCGAGAACAGGGGGTAAACTATGGCTACACCTTC. The J gene is TRBJ1-2, the V gene TRBV19, with 8 bases fitting TRBD1. V shed 9 bases, J shed 2 bases, and the junction held 8 bases outside the gene matches. Germline assignment: CDR1 LNHDA and CDR2 SQIVND (reference sequence). The CDR3 sequence is 14 residues long.